The 22 T cell receptor beta chains below come from one sample, sequenced in a study of OX40 agonist ivuxolimab in advanced cancers. Sequencing was performed with immunoSEQ multiplex PCR; in TCRdb, only in-frame clones are kept and a portion is missing. Of around 41,000 clones detected, 70% to 90% appear once; the ten largest clones hold 2.5% to 3%. Material: CD4+ or CD8+ T cells sorted from blood, obtained in a trial of the OX40 agonist ivuxolimab. All receptors come from an adult with an advanced solid tumor such as melanoma, head and neck, liver or kidney cancer.

In regard to this clone: The sample holds other DNA sequences that translate to the same CDR3. The rearrangement uses TRBV10-3 and TRBJ1-5, with no clear D. Trimming removed 6 bases from V and 0 bases from J, with 6 bases in between. The CDR3 is 13 amino acids. Germline V gene data show CDR1 as ENHRY and CDR2 as SYGVKD. CDR3 sequence (DNA): TGTGCCATCAGGGAATATAGCAATCAGCCCCAGCATTTT. This encodes CAIREYSNQPQHF.

V and J are TRBV18 and TRBJ2-1, with D possibly being TRBD2 (6 bases). The CDR3 runs to 15 residues. The germline V gene encodes CDR1 KGHSH and CDR2 LQKENI. V lost 4 bases, J lost 9 bases, and 19 bases lay in between. The CDR3 loop is CASSHGTAGIGEQFF. The CDR3 bases are TGTGCCAGCTCACACGGGACTGCGGGTATAGGTGAGCAGTTCTTC.

This clone was seen only once. The same CDR3 also results from other DNA sequences found in this sample. The chain couples TRBV18 to TRBJ1-2; no reliable D call. Trimming cost V 3 bases and J 2 bases, with 7 bases left between them. CDR1 is KGHSH, CDR2 LQKENI, per germline. The CDR3 spans 13 residues. The CDR3 DNA reads as TGTGCCAGCTCACCGGGTGGAAACTATGGCTACACCTTC. Protein sequence: CASSPGGNYGYTF. The entire variable domain, with the rest obtained from reference TRBV18 and TRBJ1-2, is as follows: NAGVMQNPRHLVRRRGQEARLRCSPMKGHSHVYWYRQLPEEGLKFMVYLQKENIIDESGMPKERFSAEFPKEGPSILRIQQVVRGDSAAYFCASSPGGNYGYTFGSGTRLTVV.

This clone has only a few counts. The rearrangement links TRBV19 to TRBJ2-2; 10 nucleotides agree with TRBD2. Per the germline V gene, CDR1 is LNHDA and CDR2 is SQIVND (reference sequence). The CDR3 length is 17 residues. The J segment lost 2 bases and the V segment lost 5 bases, leaving 8 bases of the junction unmatched. CDR3 in amino acids: CASSDPWTSGNTGELFF. For the CDR3, the DNA is TGTGCCAGTAGTGACCCGTGGACTAGCGGCAACACCGGGGAGCTGTTTTTT.

The rearrangement uses TRBV9 and TRBJ2-7; D is perhaps TRBD1 (5 bases). There are 14 residues in the CDR3. The germline V gene has CDR1 SGDLS and CDR2 YYNGEE. V was trimmed by 4 bases and J by 2 bases, leaving 13 bases between them. CDR3: CASSNTGQAYEQYF. Written as DNA, the CDR3 is TGTGCCAGCAGCAACACAGGTCAGGCCTACGAGCAGTACTTC.

This clone is medium-sized in the sample. The rearrangement links TRBV9 to TRBJ2-1; tentative D call: TRBD1 (6 bases). Germline V gene lookup returns CDR1 SGDLS and CDR2 YYNGEE. V gave up 0 bases and J gave up 7 bases, with 17 bases separating them. The CDR3 covers 16 residues. The chain's CDR3 is CASSVDHRVLGNEQFF. The CDR3 DNA reads as TGTGCCAGCAGCGTAGACCACAGGGTATTAGGGAATGAGCAGTTCTTC. Using reference TRBV9 and TRBJ2-1 for the parts outside the CDR3, the full variable domain is DSGVTQTPKHLITATGQRVTLRCSPRSGDLSVYWYQQSLDQGLQFLIQYYNGEERAKGNILERFSAQQFPDLHSELNLSSLELGDSALYFCASSVDHRVLGNEQFFGPGTRLTVL.

The genes are TRBV5-6 and TRBJ1-1, with a possible D match to TRBD1 (5 bases). V dropped 4 bases and J dropped 4 bases, with 17 bases sitting between them. In germline, CDR1 is SGHDT, CDR2 YYEEEE. The CDR3 has 15 amino acids. The CDR3 sequence: CASSRTGGGGTEAFF. CDR3 in DNA: TGTGCCAGCAGCCGGACCGGCGGGGGAGGCACTGAAGCTTTCTTT.

This clone appeared once. The V and J genes are TRBV2 and TRBJ2-7; D assignment may be TRBD1 or TRBD2 (5 bases each). V lost 7 bases and J lost 4, with 17 bases in between. In germline, CDR1 is SNHLY, CDR2 FYNNEI. The CDR3 totals 14 residues. Written as DNA, the CDR3 is TGTGCCAGCATTTATGGGACGGACCGGTACGAGCAGTACTTC. Amino acids: CASIYGTDRYEQYF. The variable domain in full, completed from reference TRBV2 and TRBJ2-7, reads EPEVTQTPSHQVTQMGQEVILRCVPISNHLYFYWYRQILGQKVEFLVSFYNNEISEKSEIFDDQFSVERPDGSNFTLKIRSTKLEDSAMYFCASIYGTDRYEQYFGPGTRLTVT.

By sample fraction, this clone is medium-sized. The gene calls are TRBV6-6 and TRBJ1-5; D might be TRBD1 (6 bases). Germline CDR1 reads MNHNY; CDR2 reads SVGAGI (reference sequence). The CDR3 extends over 14 amino acids. Trimming took 6 bases from V and 4 from J, leaving 13 bases between them. CDR3 DNA: TGTGCCAGCAGGGCTCACAGGGATAATCAGCCCCAGCATTTT. The encoded protein is CASRAHRDNQPQHF.

This rearrangement joins TRBV7-9 to TRBJ1-5; TRBD1 matches 9 bases. The trim removed 5 bases at V and 7 bases at J, leaving 12 bases unmatched. The CDR3 runs 16 residues. CDR1 is SEHNR, CDR2 FQNEAQ, per germline (reference sequence). CDR3 amino acids: CASSKELTGGNQPQHF. The CDR3 DNA reads as TGTGCCAGCAGCAAAGAACTGACAGGGGGAAACCAGCCCCAGCATTTT.

This clone has just a few counts. The V gene is TRBV19, the J gene TRBJ1-1, with D perhaps matching TRBD1 (6 bases). This CDR3 region has 12 residues. Trimming cost V 9 bases and J 3 bases, with 11 bases left between them. Germline-derived CDR1 and CDR2 are LNHDA and SQIVND (reference sequence). The CDR3 sequence is CASTRGYTEAFF. The CDR3 region has the DNA TGTGCCAGCACAAGGGGGTACACTGAAGCTTTCTTT. Complete variable domain (other parts from reference TRBV19 and TRBJ1-1): DGGITQSPKYLFRKEGQNVTLSCEQNLNHDAMYWYRQDPGQGLRLIYYSQIVNDFQKGDIAEGYSVSREKKESFPLTVTSAQKNPTAFYLCASTRGYTEAFFGQGTRLTVV.

The CDR3 loop is CASSARGQGAGNTIYF. The DNA for the CDR3 is TGTGCCAGCTCAGCGCGGGGGCAGGGCGCTGGAAACACCATATATTTT. The chain couples TRBV18 to TRBJ1-3, with a tentative D call TRBD1 (6 bases). V was cut by 5 bases and J by 2 bases, with 16 bases left in between. Germline V lookup: CDR1 KGHSH, CDR2 LQKENI. The CDR3 is 16 amino acids.

The chain has TRBV9 and TRBJ2-7; no clear D gene. Trimming shortened V by 0 bases and J by 3 bases, and 16 bases separated the two germline ends. The CDR3 is 16 amino acids. CDR1 is SGDLS, CDR2 YYNGEE, per germline. The CDR3 DNA follows: TGTGCCAGCAGCGTAGCTCGGAGAAGGGTGATCTACGAGCAGTACTTC. Its translation is CASSVARRRVIYEQYF.

In this sample, this clone turned up a few times. The J gene is TRBJ1-1, the V gene TRBV5-6, with TRBD1 matching 7 bases. The CDR3 spans 17 residues. Germline V gives CDR1 SGHDT, CDR2 YYEEEE. V was pared by 1 base and J by 6 bases, with 15 bases of the junction left unmatched. The CDR3 loop is CASSLPPPAQGKPEAFF. CDR3 nucleotides: TGTGCCAGCAGCTTGCCCCCCCCGGCACAGGGGAAACCTGAAGCTTTCTTT.

This rearrangement joins TRBV19 to TRBJ1-4; 8 nucleotides agree with TRBD1. V gave up 6 bases and J gave up 5 bases; unmatched junction bases: 5. There are 14 residues in the CDR3. Looked up from germline, CDR1 is LNHDA and CDR2 is SQIVND (reference sequence). CDR3 in amino acids: CASRGRTGNEKLFF. In DNA, the CDR3 is TGTGCCAGTAGGGGGAGGACAGGGAATGAAAAACTGTTTTTT.

This chain joins TRBV12-5 and TRBJ2-7; 7 positions agree with TRBD2. CDR1 is LGHNT, CDR2 FRNRAP, per germline. V was clipped by 1 base and J by 4 bases; unmatched bases: 4. There are 14 residues in the CDR3. CDR3 sequence reads: CASGLGRGRYEQYF. The CDR3 nucleotides read TGTGCTAGTGGTTTGGGGCGGGGGAGGTACGAGCAGTACTTC.

The chain combines TRBV6-5 with TRBJ2-7, with D perhaps assigned TRBD1 or TRBD2 (5 bases each). CDR3 size: 13 residues. The V gene lost 2 bases and the J gene lost 4 bases, with 9 bases spanning the gap. Germline CDR1 MNHEY, CDR2 SVGAGI. In DNA form, the CDR3 reads TGTGCCAGCAGTTACGGGGGTGAGTACGAGCAGTACTTC. Residues: CASSYGGEYEQYF.

V and J are TRBV7-6 and TRBJ2-3; no clear D. V gave up 5 bases and J gave up 7 bases, with 7 bases separating them. Germline V CDR1 and CDR2: SGHVS, FNYEAQ. The CDR3 extends over 11 amino acids. CDR3 in DNA: TGTGCCAGCAGCCGCAGCTATACGCAGTATTTT. Protein: CASSRSYTQYF.

V and J are TRBV19 and TRBJ2-7; weak D call: TRBD2 (5 bases). The germline CDR1 and CDR2 sequences are LNHDA and SQIVND (reference sequence). CDR3 size: 14 residues. Deletions cut 2 bases from V and 5 bases from J, with 13 bases between. Here the CDR3 DNA reads TGTGCCAGTAGTATAAGGAGAGGGCTCGACGAGCAGTACTTC. As protein: CASSIRRGLDEQYF.

V usage is TRBV19 and J usage is TRBJ1-5, with unresolved D. V dropped 5 bases and J dropped 7 bases, with 12 bases sitting between them. The CDR3 is made up of 13 amino acids. CDR1 LNHDA and CDR2 SQIVND come from the germline V gene (reference sequence). The CDR3 sequence is CASSWGWGQPQHF. As DNA, the CDR3 is TGTGCCAGTAGTTGGGGTTGGGGACAGCCCCAGCATTTT.

This clone was observed a single time. V usage is TRBV30 and J usage is TRBJ1-3; D is perhaps TRBD1 (5 bases). The CDR3 runs to 15 residues. The V end was cut by 2 bases, the J end by 3 bases, with 14 bases between. The germline V gene has CDR1 GTSNPN and CDR2 SVGIG (reference sequence). The CDR3 protein is CAWSPGQHLGNTIYF. The CDR3, as DNA: TGTGCCTGGAGTCCAGGACAACACCTTGGAAACACCATATATTTT.

The V gene is TRBV11-2, the J gene TRBJ2-3, with a weak D call TRBD2 (6 bases). The CDR3 extends over 13 amino acids. Deletions cut 5 bases from V and 6 bases from J, with 12 bases between. The V gene's germline CDR1 is SGHAT and CDR2 FQNNGV. The CDR3 loop reads CASSPRAGDTQYF. CDR3 coding DNA: TGTGCCAGCAGCCCTAGGGCGGGGGATACGCAGTATTTT.